This TCR beta chain was observed in a study of beta chain features in type 1 diabetes. The entirety of the isolated RNA underwent reverse transcription, so expressed TCRB transcripts were sequenced. Sequencing used immunoSEQ multiplex PCR; TCRdb keeps in-frame clones, though not all of them. The table has about 400,000 clones, around 12% seen once. Deletions cut 5 bases from V and 7 bases from J, with 18 bases between. The CDR3 covers 15 residues. Germline V gene data show CDR1 as SGHVS and CDR2 as FQNEAQ. Points on this clone: Its antigen is not identified.

General study findings and limits: Patients and controls would be equally affected if PCR favored shorter templates. The study found moderately but significantly shorter TCRB CDR3s in all four CD4+ subsets of Type 1 diabetes patients.

The chain couples TRBV7-8 to TRBJ1-5; TRBD1 is a possible D gene (6 bases). This TCR derives from a woman aged 18-29 years with type 1 diabetes. Sequencing used naive CD4+ T cells from blood. The CDR3 reads CASSIIRGGKQPQHF. CDR3 nucleotide sequence: TGTGCCAGCAGCATAATCAGGGGTGGAAAACAGCCCCAGCATTTT.